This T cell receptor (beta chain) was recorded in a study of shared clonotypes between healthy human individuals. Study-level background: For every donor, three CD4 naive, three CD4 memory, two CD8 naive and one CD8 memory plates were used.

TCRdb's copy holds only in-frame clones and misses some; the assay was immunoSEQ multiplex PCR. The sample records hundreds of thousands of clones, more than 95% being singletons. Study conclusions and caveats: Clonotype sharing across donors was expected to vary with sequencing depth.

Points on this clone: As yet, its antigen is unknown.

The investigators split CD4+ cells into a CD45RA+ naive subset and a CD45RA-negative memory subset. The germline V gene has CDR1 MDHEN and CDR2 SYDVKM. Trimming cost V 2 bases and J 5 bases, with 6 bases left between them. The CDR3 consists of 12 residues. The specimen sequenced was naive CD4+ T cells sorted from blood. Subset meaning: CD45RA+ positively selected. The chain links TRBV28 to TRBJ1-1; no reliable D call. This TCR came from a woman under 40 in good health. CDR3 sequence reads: CASSLEVTEAFF. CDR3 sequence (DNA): TGTGCCAGCAGTTTAGAAGTTACTGAAGCTTTCTTT. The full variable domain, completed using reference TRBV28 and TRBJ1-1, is DVKVTQSSRYLVKRTGEKVFLECVQDMDHENMFWYRQDPGLGLRLIYFSYDVKMKEKGDIPEGYSVSREKKERFSLILESASTNQTSMYLCASSLEVTEAFFGQGTRLTVV.